This TCR beta chain was identified in a study of blood T cell repertoires in COVID-19. Study in general: Researchers got acute and convalescent COVID-19 samples from the United States, Italy and Spain. T cells, B-cell-depleted T cells, or PBMCs provided the cDNA or gDNA that served as material.

In the source study's methods: Reference gene primer amplification yielded estimated nucleated cell counts. Sequencing was performed with immunoSEQ multiplex PCR; in TCRdb, only in-frame clones are kept and a portion is missing. For V, J and clone size, that table is used; D and trimming come from the DNA. The sample lists approximately 240,000 clones; over 75% were seen once. This TCR came from a woman aged 40 to 49 who had recovered from COVID-19. Sequencing input: peripheral blood.

The CDR3 here is CASSLFDRANLIINQPQHF. Written as DNA, the CDR3 is TGTGCCAGCAGCCTTTTCGACAGGGCAAACCTTATTATCAATCAGCCCCAGCATTTT. The gene calls are TRBV12-1 and TRBJ1-5; the D call of TRBD1 is as the table states it, not checked on the DNA. TRBV12-1 is a pseudogene segment. The CDR3 extends over 19 amino acids.